One sample yielded the 21 T cell receptor beta chains listed below, sequenced in a study of OX40 agonist ivuxolimab in advanced cancers. Some clones are missing from TCRdb's copy, which holds only in-frame ones; the method was immunoSEQ multiplex PCR. Among 25,000 to 40,000 clones listed, approximately 88% were seen once. The sample consisted of CD4+ or CD8+ T cells sorted from blood, taken in a trial of the OX40 agonist ivuxolimab. All receptors come from an adult with an advanced solid tumor such as melanoma, head and neck, liver or kidney cancer.

The chain joins TRBV6-5 to TRBJ1-1; D is unclear. Deletions cut 1 base from V and 0 bases from J, with 6 bases between. The CDR3 sequence is 14 residues long. In germline, CDR1 is MNHEY, CDR2 SVGAGI. The DNA of the CDR3 is TGTGCCAGCAGTTACTTTGGGCTGAACACTGAAGCTTTCTTT. Translating it yields CASSYFGLNTEAFF.

The chain recombines TRBV5-1 with TRBJ2-5, with D tentatively TRBD2 (6 bases). CDR3 length: 14 amino acids. Germline V gene data show CDR1 as SGHRS and CDR2 as YFSETQ. V was shortened by 0 bases and J by 5 bases, with 11 bases between the two germline ends. The CDR3 is CASSLAGASETQYF. Here the CDR3 DNA reads TGCGCCAGCAGCTTGGCGGGAGCTAGCGAGACCCAGTACTTC.

The rearrangement uses TRBV5-1 and TRBJ2-3, with D possibly being TRBD1 or TRBD2 (5 bases each). Germline V lookup: CDR1 SGHRS, CDR2 YFSETQ. The CDR3 contains 16 residues. Trimming took 3 bases from V and 1 from J, leaving 15 bases between them. The CDR3 here is CASSWGRGGRTDTQYF. The CDR3 coding sequence is TGCGCCAGCAGCTGGGGCCGGGGCGGGCGCACAGATACGCAGTATTTT.

The genes are TRBV28 and TRBJ2-5; possible D gene TRBD2, 5 bases. The CDR3 sequence is 15 residues long. In germline, CDR1 is MDHEN, CDR2 SYDVKM. V was cut by 2 bases and J by 2 bases, with 12 bases left in between. CDR3 coding DNA: TGTGCCAGCAGTTTAGGAAGGACTGTTCAAGAGACCCAGTACTTC. Its translation: CASSLGRTVQETQYF.

The chain carries TRBV30 and TRBJ2-7; D tentatively fits TRBD1 or TRBD2 (5 bases each). This CDR3 has 12 residues. Germline-derived CDR1 and CDR2 are GTSNPN and SVGIG (reference sequence). V shed 5 bases and J shed 4 bases, with 12 bases lying between them. DNA of the CDR3: TGTGCCTGGGGGGGACGGGGTTACGAGCAGTACTTC. Amino acids: CAWGGRGYEQYF.

This chain joins TRBV4-3 and TRBJ2-2; 10 positions match TRBD2. Germline CDR1 and CDR2: LGHNA and YSLEER. This CDR3 spans 17 amino acids. V was pared by 0 bases and J by 4 bases, with 5 bases of the junction left unmatched. The CDR3 sequence: CASSQEGAGGRTGELFF. In nucleotides, the CDR3 is TGCGCCAGCAGCCAAGAAGGAGCGGGGGGGCGCACCGGGGAGCTGTTTTTT.

V gene TRBV4-1 combines with J gene TRBJ2-3; tentative D call: TRBD1 (7 bases). The CDR3 spans 15 residues. Germline V CDR1 and CDR2: MGHRA, YSYEKL. The V end lost 1 base, the J end lost 5 bases, and 13 bases lay between the germline ends. The CDR3 loop is CASSQARQGGDTQYF. Here the CDR3 DNA reads TGCGCCAGCAGCCAAGCGCGACAGGGAGGAGATACGCAGTATTTT.

This chain uses TRBV19 with TRBJ1-5, with D perhaps TRBD1 (5 bases). Trimming stripped 3 bases from V and 0 bases from J, with 15 bases between. This CDR3 contains 17 residues. The germline V gene encodes CDR1 LNHDA and CDR2 SQIVND (reference sequence). The CDR3 bases are TGTGCCAGTAGTATCGCCAGGGTTATCAATAGCAATCAGCCCCAGCATTTT. This gives the protein CASSIARVINSNQPQHF.

The chain is built from TRBV27 and TRBJ2-7, with 7 positions matching TRBD1. CDR1 is MNHEY and CDR2 is SMNVEV in the germline V gene (reference sequence). The length of the CDR3 is 15 residues. The trim removed 8 bases at V and 3 bases at J, leaving 13 bases unmatched. The DNA for the CDR3 is TGTGCCAGCGGCATAGACAGGGTCTCCTACTACGAGCAGTACTTC. This translates into CASGIDRVSYYEQYF.

This rearrangement joins TRBV5-1 to TRBJ2-3; 9 bases align to TRBD2. Germline CDR1 is SGHRS and CDR2 is YFSETQ. Germline trimming cut 0 bases from V and 1 base from J; bases unmatched to any gene: 3. The CDR3 length is 16 residues. The CDR3 protein is CASSLEASGGTDTQYF. CDR3 bases: TGCGCCAGCAGCTTGGAGGCTAGCGGGGGCACAGATACGCAGTATTTT. Full variable domain (remainder filled in from reference TRBV5-1 and TRBJ2-3): KAGVTQTPRYLIKTRGQQVTLSCSPISGHRSVSWYQQTPGQGLQFLFEYFSETQRNKGNFPGRFSGRQFSNSRSEMNVSTLELGDSALYLCASSLEASGGTDTQYFGPGTRLTVL.

The rearrangement links TRBV9 to TRBJ2-5; D not certain. This CDR3 is 12 amino acids long. Germline assignment: CDR1 SGDLS and CDR2 YYNGEE. V lost 3 bases and J lost 5, with 8 bases in between. CDR3 loop: CASSAQDETQYF. The CDR3 DNA is TGTGCCAGCAGCGCCCAAGACGAGACCCAGTACTTC.

The J gene is TRBJ2-7, the V gene TRBV5-4, with D perhaps matching TRBD1 or TRBD2 (5 bases each). CDR1 is SGHNT, CDR2 YYREEE, per germline (reference sequence). Trimming pared 2 bases from V and 5 bases from J, leaving 14 bases between. CDR3 length: 14 amino acids. The CDR3 loop reads CASSFRGPSNEQYF. For the CDR3, the DNA is TGTGCCAGCAGCTTTCGGGGACCTTCGAACGAGCAGTACTTC.

This sequence joins TRBV6-1 and TRBJ1-4, with 9 bases that match TRBD1. V gave up 2 bases and J gave up 5 bases; unmatched junction bases: 6. There are 16 residues in the CDR3. Germline CDR1 MNHNS, CDR2 SASEGT. The CDR3 coding sequence is TGTGCCAGCAGTGAATTTTCCGGGACAGGGAATGAAAAACTGTTTTTT. Translated: CASSEFSGTGNEKLFF.

This clone was found once. The chain carries TRBV2 and TRBJ2-7; possible D gene TRBD2, 6 bases. Germline loops: CDR1 SNHLY, CDR2 FYNNEI. This CDR3 is built from 10 residues. CDR3 nucleotides: TGTGTCAGTGCGGGGCTGGGGCAGTACTTC. Translation: CVSAGLGQYF.

This sequence joins TRBV7-6 and TRBJ1-2; 8 bases line up with TRBD1. Germline CDR1 and CDR2: SGHVS and FNYEAQ. The CDR3 has 13 amino acids. Germline trimming cut 4 bases from V and 6 bases from J; bases unmatched to any gene: 4. CDR3 in amino acids: CASSSTGVDGYTF. Here the CDR3 DNA reads TGTGCCAGCAGCTCGACAGGGGTGGATGGCTACACCTTC. The entire variable domain, with the rest obtained from reference TRBV7-6 and TRBJ1-2, is as follows: GAGVSQSPRYKVTKRGQDVALRCDPISGHVSLYWYRQALGQGPEFLTYFNYEAQQDKSGLPNDRFSAERPEGSISTLTIQRTEQRDSAMYRCASSSTGVDGYTFGSGTRLTVV.

The chain links TRBV28 to TRBJ2-3, with 7 bases matching TRBD2. V lost 5 bases to trimming and J lost 2 bases; unmatched junction nucleotides: 7. The CDR3 spans 15 residues. The germline CDR1 and CDR2 sequences are MDHEN and SYDVKM. The chain's CDR3 is CASSRSGTYTDTQYF. The CDR3 nucleotides are TGTGCCAGCAGTAGGAGCGGGACTTACACAGATACGCAGTATTTT.

This clone has a handful of counts. V is TRBV2 and J is TRBJ1-5; 9 bases are shared with TRBD1. J was trimmed by 7 bases and V by 11 bases; bases with no gene match: 9. CDR1 is SNHLY, CDR2 FYNNEI, per germline. This CDR3 has 13 amino acids. CDR3 nucleotides: TGTGCCGGCCGGGACAGGGAGAACCAGCCCCAGCATTTT. Translated, it gives CAGRDRENQPQHF.

The chain joins TRBV27 to TRBJ1-1, with D unresolved. The CDR3 runs 14 residues. Deletions cut 2 bases from V and 5 bases from J, with 12 bases between. Germline V lookup: CDR1 MNHEY, CDR2 SMNVEV (reference sequence). The chain's CDR3 is CASSLSPIWTEAFF. In DNA form, the CDR3 reads TGTGCCAGCAGTTTAAGCCCAATATGGACTGAAGCTTTCTTT.

The genes are TRBV5-4 and TRBJ2-1; D may be TRBD2 (6 bases). The ends were cut back, 3 bases at V and 2 bases at J, with 18 bases in the middle. The CDR3 totals 17 residues. The germline V gene encodes CDR1 SGHNT and CDR2 YYREEE (reference sequence). The CDR3 is CASSSDRAGLTYNEQFF. CDR3 sequence (DNA): TGTGCCAGCAGCTCTGACCGAGCGGGCCTCACCTACAATGAGCAGTTCTTC.

Concerning this clone: This could be a read error, since a much larger clone is one nucleotide away. The V and J genes are TRBV5-4 and TRBJ2-2; D is perhaps TRBD1 (6 bases). The CDR3 is 13 amino acids. The germline V gene has CDR1 SGHNT and CDR2 YYREEE (reference sequence). Trimming stripped 1 base from V and 5 bases from J, with 6 bases between. The CDR3 DNA is TGTGCCAGCAGCTTGACAGGGACCGGGGAGCTGTTTTTT. This codes for CASSLTGTGELFF.

The rearrangement links TRBV10-3 to TRBJ1-1; D is possibly TRBD1 (6 bases). The CDR3 contains 13 residues. V lost 10 bases to trimming and J lost 4 bases, with 16 bases between them. CDR1 and CDR2 (germline): ENHRY, SYGVKD. The chain's CDR3 is CASGGGFVTEAFF. CDR3 bases: TGTGCCAGCGGGGGGGGCTTCGTCACTGAAGCTTTCTTT.